This TCR beta chain was sequenced during a study of T cells in Graves' hyperthyroidism and ophthalmopathy. Germline values: CDR1 SGHTS, CDR2 YDEGEE. The CDR3 spans 14 residues. V gave up 0 bases and J gave up 2 bases, with 8 bases separating them. RNA transcripts gave rise to amplified TCR beta CDR3 regions. A set of HTBI primers served as the primers for a first-round RT-PCR of the TCR CDR3. TCRdb re-called the multiplex PCR reads through MiXCR, storing one row per CDR3 protein. The data hold over 500,000 distinct CDR3 sequences, with about 46% observed a single time. This clonotype was counted many times.

The receptor was isolated from an adult woman with Graves' disease, either hyperthyroidism or ophthalmopathy (not recorded which). Sequenced material: peripheral blood or thyroid tissue (not recorded which). The chain is built from TRBV5-8 and TRBJ2-5; D unresolved. The CDR3 spells CASSLETRQETQYF. CDR3 nucleotides: TGTGCCAGCAGCTTGGAGACACGACAAGAGACCCAGTACTTC.